What follows are 18 T cell receptor beta chains derived from one specimen sequenced in a study of blood T cell repertoires in COVID-19. Profiled with immunoSEQ multiplex PCR; TCRdb holds only in-frame clones, not every one. Of around 230,000 clones in the sample, around 80% were seen once. Sequencing used PBMCs or T cells enriched from blood (not recorded which). All receptors derive from a man in his forties who had recovered from COVID-19.

The J gene is TRBJ2-5, the V gene TRBV6-5; the match to TRBD1 covers 10 bases. There are 14 residues in the CDR3. Germline V lookup: CDR1 MNHEY, CDR2 SVGAGI. Trimming cost V 11 bases and J 4 bases; bases outside gene matches: 10. CDR3 bases: TGTGCCGCTTTGGACAGGGGGGTGACAGAGACCCAGTACTTC. It encodes CAALDRGVTETQYF.

The V call is TRBV4-2, the J call TRBJ2-7; TRBD2 aligns across 10 bases. After removal of 0 bases from V and 3 bases from J, the junction contained 8 bases not matched to a gene. The CDR3 has 17 residues. The germline gives CDR1 LGHNA, CDR2 YNFKEQ. The CDR3 region is CASSQEGRLAGDYEQYF. Here the CDR3 DNA reads TGTGCCAGCAGCCAAGAAGGTCGTCTAGCGGGGGACTACGAGCAGTACTTC.

CDR3 nucleotides: TGTGCCAGCAGTGAATCCGTTGGTCGGGGCTACACCTTC. Translating it yields CASSESVGRGYTF. V usage is TRBV25-1 and J usage is TRBJ1-2; D uncertain. CDR3 length: 13 residues. Trimming stripped 1 base from V and 8 bases from J, with 11 bases between. The germline CDR1 and CDR2 sequences are MGHDK and SYGVNS.

The rearrangement links TRBV2 to TRBJ1-1; TRBD1 agrees at 7 bases. V lost 2 bases and J lost 7; bases outside the gene matches: 10. Germline assignment: CDR1 SNHLY and CDR2 FYNNEI. The CDR3 is made up of 15 amino acids. DNA for the CDR3: TGTGCCAGCAGTGAACGACAGGGAAGAGACGGTGAAGCTTTCTTT. Translated: CASSERQGRDGEAFF.

The chain combines TRBV5-6 with TRBJ1-2; D remains ambiguous. V dropped 3 bases and J dropped 8 bases, with 11 bases sitting between them. Germline loops: CDR1 SGHDT, CDR2 YYEEEE. This CDR3 contains 12 residues. The CDR3 nucleotides are TGTGCCAGCAGCTACCTCCAGTGGGGCTACACCTTC. Protein product: CASSYLQWGYTF.

V gene TRBV2 combines with J gene TRBJ1-1; tentative D call: TRBD1 (5 bases). The length of the CDR3 is 10 residues. V lost 9 bases and J lost 5, with 7 bases in between. Germline CDR1 reads SNHLY; CDR2 reads FYNNEI. CDR3 in amino acids: CARGVTEAFF. DNA for the CDR3: TGTGCCAGAGGGGTAACTGAAGCTTTCTTT.

The chain has TRBV30 and TRBJ1-1, with D possibly matching TRBD1 (5 bases). Deletions cut 5 bases from V and 1 base from J, with 11 bases between. The CDR3 is 13 residues long. Germline assignment: CDR1 GTSNPN and CDR2 SVGIG (reference sequence). The CDR3 nucleotides are TGTGCCTGGTTGCGACAGCGGAACACTGAAGCTTTCTTT. As protein: CAWLRQRNTEAFF.

A word on this clone: Other nucleotide sequences from this sample produce the same CDR3. The V and J genes are TRBV7-9 and TRBJ1-6; TRBD1 aligns across 7 bases. This CDR3 has 13 residues. Trimming cost V 4 bases and J 9 bases; bases outside gene matches: 3. Germline V CDR1 and CDR2: SEHNR, FQNEAQ (reference sequence). The CDR3 DNA reads as TGTGCCAGCAGCTCACAGGGGAGTTCACCCCTCCACTTT. It specifies CASSSQGSSPLHF.

This rearrangement joins TRBV4-2 to TRBJ1-1; 10 nucleotides agree with TRBD1. Germline lookup yields CDR1 LGHNA and CDR2 YNFKEQ. The J segment lost 4 bases and the V segment lost 0 bases, leaving 2 bases of the junction unmatched. This CDR3 is 15 amino acids long. This CDR3 reads CASSQEGQGSTEAFF. CDR3 in DNA: TGTGCCAGCAGCCAAGAGGGACAGGGGAGCACTGAAGCTTTCTTT.

V is TRBV9 and J is TRBJ1-1; possibly TRBD1 for D (6 bases). The CDR3 sequence is 13 residues long. Per germline, CDR1 SGDLS and CDR2 YYNGEE. V gave up 4 bases and J gave up 5 bases, with 12 bases separating them. This chain's CDR3 is CASSPRGQTEAFF. The CDR3 DNA sequence: TGTGCCAGCAGCCCGAGAGGACAGACTGAAGCTTTCTTT.

The rearrangement joins TRBV18 to TRBJ1-1, with TRBD1 matching over 9 bases. This CDR3 has 16 amino acids. V lost 1 base, J lost 7 bases, and 10 bases stayed unmatched. The germline V gene encodes CDR1 KGHSH and CDR2 LQKENI. The CDR3 loop reads CASSPQRTGAKIEAFF. The CDR3 nucleotides read TGTGCCAGCTCACCACAGAGGACAGGGGCGAAAATTGAAGCTTTCTTT.

The chain has TRBV28 and TRBJ1-1; perhaps TRBD1 as D (5 bases). There are 12 residues in the CDR3. Trimming pared 2 bases from V and 7 bases from J, leaving 8 bases between. Germline V gives CDR1 MDHEN, CDR2 SYDVKM. The CDR3 bases are TGTGCCAGCAGTTTACGACAGAATGAAGCTTTCTTT. Its protein is CASSLRQNEAFF.

The chain couples TRBV13 to TRBJ1-6; no clear D. Trimming shortened V by 6 bases and J by 5 bases, and 11 bases separated the two germline ends. This CDR3 contains 14 residues. CDR1 and CDR2 from the germline V gene are PRHDT and FYEKMQ (reference sequence). The CDR3 spells CASSRRGDNSPLHF. The CDR3 region has the DNA TGTGCCAGCAGTCGACGGGGAGATAATTCACCCCTCCACTTT.

The J gene is TRBJ1-3, the V gene TRBV19; D call uncertain. V lost 7 bases and J lost 4, with 8 bases in between. CDR1 is LNHDA and CDR2 is SQIVND in the germline V gene (reference sequence). This CDR3 region has 12 residues. The CDR3 reads CASNSLGNTIYF. The CDR3 nucleotides read TGTGCCAGTAACAGCCTCGGAAACACCATATATTTT.

The J gene is TRBJ2-5, the V gene TRBV7-2, with D unclear. This CDR3 is 14 amino acids long. CDR1 and CDR2 from the germline V gene are SGHTA and FQGNSA. Trimming cost V 4 bases and J 1 base, with 10 bases left between them. The CDR3 is CASSYRVSQETQYF. The CDR3 nucleotides are TGTGCCAGCAGCTACCGGGTTTCCCAAGAGACCCAGTACTTC.

This chain connects TRBV30 to TRBJ1-5; perhaps TRBD1 as D (5 bases). V was clipped by 0 bases and J by 6 bases, with 9 bases between them. Germline lookup yields CDR1 GTSNPN and CDR2 SVGIG (reference sequence). The CDR3 has 13 amino acids. CDR3 sequence (DNA): TGTGCCTGGAGTGTCAGGGAAGGTCAGCCCCAGCATTTT. Translation gives CAWSVREGQPQHF.

Many counts were recorded for this clone. V and J are TRBV13 and TRBJ1-2, with 11 bases matching TRBD1. V shed 3 bases, J shed 5 bases, and the junction held 2 bases outside the gene matches. The CDR3 loop spans 14 amino acids. The germline V gene has CDR1 PRHDT and CDR2 FYEKMQ (reference sequence). This CDR3 reads CASSLGTGGYGYTF. The CDR3 DNA is TGTGCCAGCAGCTTGGGGACAGGGGGATATGGCTACACCTTC. Combining the CDR3 with reference TRBV13 and TRBJ1-2 gives the whole variable domain AAGVIQSPRHLIKEKRETATLKCYPIPRHDTVYWYQQGPGQDPQFLISFYEKMQSDKGSIPDRFSAQQFSDYHSELNMSSLELGDSALYFCASSLGTGGYGYTFGSGTRLTVV.

This clone showed up just once. The V gene is TRBV11-3, the J gene TRBJ2-3; 7 bases are a match to TRBD1. The V and J ends lost 5 bases and 4 bases, in that order; junction bases with no gene match: 6. Germline V gives CDR1 SGHNT, CDR2 YENEEA. The CDR3 has 14 residues. As DNA, the CDR3 is TGTGCCAGCAGCACCCGACAGGGTTCAGATACGCAGTATTTT. This translates into CASSTRQGSDTQYF.